The 3 T cell receptor beta chains in this list originate from one sample, sequenced in a study of patients and donors after allogeneic stem cell transplantation. TCRdb itself ran the RT-PCR reads through MiXCR, one entry per CDR3 protein. The sample lists 150,000 to 200,000 distinct CDR3 sequences; roughly two fifths were seen once. The sample comprised blood, either unsorted or a sorted T cell fraction (not recorded which). Receptors originate from a human donor who was either an allogeneic HSCT recipient or a stem cell or donor lymphocyte infusion donor (not recorded which). It is not recorded whose cells these are; they may come from a transplant donor.

The J gene is TRBJ1-1, the V gene TRBV5-1; D is uncertain. The CDR3 extends over 14 amino acids. V gave up 0 bases and J gave up 11 bases, with 17 bases separating them. Germline CDR1 SGHRS, CDR2 YFSETQ. The CDR3 sequence: CASSLGDQLYPAFF. The DNA for the CDR3 is TGCGCCAGCAGCTTGGGAGACCAACTTTATCCGGCTTTCTTT.

The rearrangement links TRBV5-1 to TRBJ1-2; D remains unclear. The CDR3 spans 14 residues. V was cut by 6 bases and J by 2 bases, with 14 bases left in between. Germline V gene data show CDR1 as SGHRS and CDR2 as YFSETQ. The CDR3 bases are TGCGCCAGCACCTTCTCACCGGGCAACTATGGCTACACCTTC. Translating it yields CASTFSPGNYGYTF.

In this sample, this clonotype turned up a few times. This chain joins TRBV7-2 and TRBJ1-2; weak D call: TRBD1 (5 bases). Deletions cut 5 bases from V and 5 bases from J, with 15 bases between. The CDR3 runs 14 residues. The V gene's germline CDR1 is SGHTA and CDR2 FQGNSA. The CDR3, as DNA: TGTGCCAGCAGCGATTCTACAGGACCTTATGGCTACACCTTC. Translation: CASSDSTGPYGYTF.